This T cell receptor (beta chain) was obtained from a study of tumor-infiltrating lymphocytes in localized non-small cell lung cancer. Overall study context: Several tumor histologies, both smoking statuses, and some post-neoadjuvant chemotherapy samples were included.

Regarding this clone: Its specificity is unknown.

Trimming pared 2 bases from V and 2 bases from J, leaving 7 bases between. This CDR3 contains 14 residues. Germline assignment: CDR1 PRHDT and CDR2 FYEKMQ (reference sequence). Generated by immunoSEQ multiplex PCR, the TCRdb table keeps only in-frame clones and is missing some. The data hold some 13,000 clones, with about two thirds observed a single time. Study-level results: Immunotypes IM1 and IM2 had similar TCR-derived T-cell fractions. Different pieces of the same tissue went to different assays, confounding technical variation with intratumor heterogeneity.

J is TRBJ1-5 and V is TRBV13; a weak D match, TRBD1 (5 bases). The TCR originated in a human donor with non-small cell lung cancer. Material for sequencing was uninvolved lung tissue not adjacent to the tumor. The CDR3 nucleotides are TGTGCCAGCAGCTTAACAGGTGGCAATCAGCCCCAGCATTTT. Its translation: CASSLTGGNQPQHF.